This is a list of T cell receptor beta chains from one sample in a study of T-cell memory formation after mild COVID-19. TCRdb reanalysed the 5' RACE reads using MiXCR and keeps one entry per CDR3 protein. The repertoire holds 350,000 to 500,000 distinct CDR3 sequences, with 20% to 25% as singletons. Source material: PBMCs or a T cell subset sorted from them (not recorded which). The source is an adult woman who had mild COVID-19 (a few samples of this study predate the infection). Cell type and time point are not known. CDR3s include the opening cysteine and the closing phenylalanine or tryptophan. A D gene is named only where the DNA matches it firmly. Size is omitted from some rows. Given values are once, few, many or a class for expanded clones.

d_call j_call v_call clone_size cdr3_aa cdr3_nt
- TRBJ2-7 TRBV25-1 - CASSVDGARNEQYF TGTGCCAGCAGTGTGGACGGAGCCAGAAACGAGCAGTACTTC
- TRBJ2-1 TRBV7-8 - CASSPRTAATINNEQFF TGTGCCAGCAGTCCCCGGACGGCGGCCACGATCAACAATGAGCAGTTCTTC
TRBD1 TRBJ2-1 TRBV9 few CASSRSGGLNNEQFF TGTGCCAGCAGCCGTTCAGGGGGCCTTAACAATGAGCAGTTCTTC
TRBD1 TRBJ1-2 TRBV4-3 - CASSQTQGASYGYTF TGCGCCAGCAGCCAGACACAGGGGGCCAGCTATGGCTACACCTTC
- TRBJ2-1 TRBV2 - CASSMRSTQFF TGTGCCAGCAGCATGCGCTCCACCCAGTTCTTC
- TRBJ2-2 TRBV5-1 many CASSLGTANTGELFF TGCGCCAGCAGCTTGGGGACAGCGAACACCGGGGAGCTGTTTTTT
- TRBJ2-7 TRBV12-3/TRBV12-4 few CASSPSLGTYEQYF TGTGCCAGCAGTCCCTCCCTTGGGACCTACGAGCAGTACTTC
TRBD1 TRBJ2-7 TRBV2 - CASGEGQGYEQYF TGTGCCAGCGGAGAGGGACAGGGGTACGAGCAGTACTTC
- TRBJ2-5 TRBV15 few CATSGWAGSGETQYF TGTGCCACCAGCGGATGGGCGGGGTCGGGGGAGACCCAGTACTTC
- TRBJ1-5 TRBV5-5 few CASSLRGYQPQHF TGTGCCAGCAGCTTGCGCGGGTATCAGCCCCAGCATTTT
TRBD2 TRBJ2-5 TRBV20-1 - CSARTSEETQYF TGCAGTGCTCGGACTAGCGAAGAGACCCAGTACTTC
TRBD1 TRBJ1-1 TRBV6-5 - CASSPLRDRVPNTEAFF TGTGCCAGCAGTCCCCTCCGGGACAGGGTCCCGAACACTGAAGCTTTCTTT
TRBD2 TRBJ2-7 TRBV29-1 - CSVWPGGASYEQYF TGCAGCGTTTGGCCCGGGGGGGCGTCCTACGAGCAGTACTTC
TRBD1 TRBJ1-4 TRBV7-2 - CASSSDRGLEKLFF TGTGCCAGCAGCTCGGACAGGGGGCTAGAGAAACTGTTTTTT
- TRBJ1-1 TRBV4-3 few CASSQAMNTEAFF TGCGCCAGCAGCCAAGCTATGAACACTGAAGCTTTCTTT
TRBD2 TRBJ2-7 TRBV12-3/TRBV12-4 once CASSLGGAGGEQYF TGTGCCAGCAGTTTAGGGGGAGCGGGAGGCGAGCAGTACTTC
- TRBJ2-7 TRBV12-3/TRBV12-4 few CASRAQGSYEQYF TGTGCCAGCAGGGCACAGGGCTCCTACGAGCAGTACTTC
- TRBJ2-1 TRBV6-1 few CASSVDRGGYNEQFF TGTGCCAGCAGTGTAGACAGGGGAGGGTACAATGAGCAGTTCTTC
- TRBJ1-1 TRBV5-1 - CASSPKAATVNTEAFF TGCGCCAGCAGCCCGAAAGCGGCGACCGTGAACACTGAAGCTTTCTTT
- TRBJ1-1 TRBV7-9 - CASSLNSGTEAFF TGTGCCAGCAGCTTAAATAGTGGCACTGAAGCTTTCTTT
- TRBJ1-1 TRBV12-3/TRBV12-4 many CASSLAGNTEAFF TGTGCCAGCAGCTTAGCAGGGAACACTGAAGCTTTCTTT
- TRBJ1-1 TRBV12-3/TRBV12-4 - CASSRDSWNTEAFF TGTGCCAGCAGTCGGGACTCTTGGAACACTGAAGCTTTCTTT
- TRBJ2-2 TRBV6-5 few CASSHRTGELFF TGTGCCAGCAGTCATAGAACCGGGGAGCTGTTTTTT
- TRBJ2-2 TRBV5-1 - CASNKHEDTGELFF TGCGCCAGCAACAAACATGAGGACACCGGGGAGCTGTTTTTT
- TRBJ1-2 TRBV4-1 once CASSPSSNYGYTF TGCGCCAGCTCCCCTTCATCTAACTATGGCTACACCTTC
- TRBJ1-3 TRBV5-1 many CASSLGTSGNTIYF TGCGCCAGCAGCTTGGGGACGTCCGGAAACACCATATATTTT
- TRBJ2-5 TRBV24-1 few CATGGGPLQETQYF TGTGCCACAGGGGGGGGGCCACTACAAGAGACCCAGTACTTC